A selection of T cell receptor beta chains follows, all from one sample in a study of CD8 T cells in Susac syndrome. MiXCR was run by TCRdb on the immunoSEQ multiplex PCR reads, yielding one entry per CDR3 protein. The table shows around 160,000 distinct CDR3 sequences, with approximately 96% occurring only once. The sample was CD4+ T cells from PBMCs. These receptor sequences come from a human donor in good health. Each CDR3 is given with its conserved first and last residue. D genes are given only for firm matches. Not every row has a clone size; where given, it reads once, few, many or a size class.

.	.	TRBV5-6	TRBJ2-1	CASSFTGASLSYNEQFF	TGTGCCAGCAGCTTTACGGGGGCCTCCCTCTCCTACAATGAGCAGTTCTTC
.	.	TRBV5-1	TRBJ2-5	CASSSQLKETQYF	TGCGCCAGCAGCTCGCAGTTAAAAGAGACCCAGTACTTC
TRBD1	.	TRBV20-1	TRBJ1-2	CSASLGQTGYTF	TGCAGTGCTAGTCTGGGACAGACTGGCTACACCTTC
.	once	TRBV2	TRBJ1-2	CASSRAGSAGYTF	TGTGCCAGCAGTCGCGCAGGGTCGGCTGGCTACACCTTC
.	.	TRBV27	TRBJ2-7	CAREIGFPEQYF	TGTGCCAGGGAGATCGGGTTCCCCGAGCAGTACTTC
.	.	TRBV30	TRBJ1-2	CAWTYAFDYGYTF	TGTGCCTGGACCTACGCTTTCGACTATGGCTACACCTTC
.	.	TRBV27	TRBJ1-1	CASNGDLNTEAFF	TGTGCCAGCAACGGGGATTTGAACACTGAAGCTTTCTTT
.	once	TRBV29-1	TRBJ1-1	CSAGVPGAEAFF	TGCAGCGCGGGGGTCCCTGGGGCTGAAGCTTTCTTT
.	.	TRBV6-2/TRBV6-3	TRBJ1-5	CASSPRAPRGNQPQHF	TGTGCCAGCAGTCCCCGGGCCCCGAGGGGCAATCAGCCCCAGCATTTT
.	.	TRBV6-2/TRBV6-3	TRBJ2-3	CASSDNRASDTQYF	TGTGCCAGCAGTGACAACAGGGCTTCAGATACGCAGTATTTT
TRBD1	.	TRBV7-9	TRBJ1-4	CASSDRVTNEKLFF	TGTGCCAGCAGCGACAGGGTAACTAATGAAAAACTGTTTTTT
TRBD2	.	TRBV20-1	TRBJ2-7	CSVRNDLAGAYEQYF	TGCAGTGTTAGAAACGACCTAGCGGGGGCCTACGAGCAGTACTTC
.	.	TRBV7-3	TRBJ2-3	CASSPQGRGTDTQYF	TGTGCCAGCAGCCCCCAGGGGCGGGGCACAGATACGCAGTATTTT
.	.	TRBV7-9	TRBJ1-2	CASSSAHPHGYTF	TGTGCCAGCAGCTCGGCTCACCCCCATGGCTACACCTTC
.	.	TRBV7-6	TRBJ1-1	CASSVDLNTEAFF	TGTGCCAGCAGTGTGGATTTGAACACTGAAGCTTTCTTT
.	.	TRBV29-1	TRBJ1-1	CSVTPRAGEAFF	TGCAGCGTGACCCCTCGAGCTGGTGAAGCTTTCTTT
.	.	TRBV9	TRBJ1-2	CASSVVASLDYGYTF	TGTGCCAGCAGCGTAGTTGCGAGCTTAGACTATGGCTACACCTTC
TRBD1	.	TRBV30	TRBJ2-2	CAWSGTGGTGELFF	TGTGCCTGGAGTGGGACAGGGGGGACCGGGGAGCTGTTTTTT